This record looks at one T cell receptor (beta chain) sequence and its context. The protocol was immunoSEQ multiplex PCR, while the TCRdb copy is restricted to in-frame clones and leaves out a portion. The sample yields approximately 100,000 clones, approximately 86% seen once. The data were obtained in a study of PD-L1 blockade in urothelial cancer. Study summary: Analyses used blood from 3 weeks (second dose) and 6 weeks after treatment start. Typically, measured as a median, blood samples had 110,000 to 150,000 T cells.

The clonotype comes from a man between 50 and 59 years old with urothelial cancer. The material sequenced was PBMCs, taken around atezolizumab (anti-PD-L1) treatment.

The CDR3 is CASSKGTSGSMDYNEQFF. The CDR3 bases are TGTGCCAGCAGCAAAGGAACTAGCGGGAGTATGGACTACAATGAGCAGTTCTTC. The rearrangement joins TRBV21-1 to TRBJ2-1; TRBD2 is taken as the D call from the table, unchecked against the DNA. TRBV21-1 is reported as a pseudogene. The CDR3 consists of 18 residues.